The entry that follows covers one T cell receptor beta chain sequence. The data belong to a study of blood T cell repertoires in COVID-19. In the study overall: COVID-19 samples from acute and convalescent phases originated in the United States, Italy and Spain. T cells, B-cell-depleted T cells, or PBMCs provided the cDNA or gDNA that served as material.

Original data processing: Quantification of nucleated cells was approximated via reference gene primer amplification. Produced via immunoSEQ multiplex PCR; TCRdb's table is partial and in-frame only. V and J calls and clone size follow that table, whereas D and trimming were derived from the DNA. The repertoire holds about 39,000 clones, with around 79% as singletons. Losses at the gene ends were 3 bases for V and 3 bases for J; bases not matched to a gene: 11. Per the germline V gene, CDR1 is SGHNT and CDR2 is YYREEE (reference sequence). The CDR3 is 19 amino acids. This chain uses TRBV5-4 with TRBJ2-1, with 14 bases lining up with TRBD2. The sequence was collected from an older man with acute or convalescent COVID-19. Material for sequencing was peripheral blood. In nucleotides, the CDR3 is TGTGCCAGCAGCTCCTCGGGACTAGCGGGAGATAAGTACTACAATGAGCAGTTCTTC. The encoded protein is CASSSSGLAGDKYYNEQFF.